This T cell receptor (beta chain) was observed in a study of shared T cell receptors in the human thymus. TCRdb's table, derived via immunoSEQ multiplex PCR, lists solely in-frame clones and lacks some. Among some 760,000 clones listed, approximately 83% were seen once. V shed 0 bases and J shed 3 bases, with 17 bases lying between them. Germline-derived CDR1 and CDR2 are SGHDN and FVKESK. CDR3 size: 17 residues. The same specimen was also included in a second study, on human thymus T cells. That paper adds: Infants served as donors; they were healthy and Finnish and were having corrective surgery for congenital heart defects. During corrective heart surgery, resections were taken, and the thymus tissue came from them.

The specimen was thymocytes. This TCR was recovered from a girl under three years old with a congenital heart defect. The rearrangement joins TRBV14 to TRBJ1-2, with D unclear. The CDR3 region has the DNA TGTGCCAGCAGCCAAGATATAGTAGGAGGGTTTCACTATGGCTACACCTTC. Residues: CASSQDIVGGFHYGYTF.